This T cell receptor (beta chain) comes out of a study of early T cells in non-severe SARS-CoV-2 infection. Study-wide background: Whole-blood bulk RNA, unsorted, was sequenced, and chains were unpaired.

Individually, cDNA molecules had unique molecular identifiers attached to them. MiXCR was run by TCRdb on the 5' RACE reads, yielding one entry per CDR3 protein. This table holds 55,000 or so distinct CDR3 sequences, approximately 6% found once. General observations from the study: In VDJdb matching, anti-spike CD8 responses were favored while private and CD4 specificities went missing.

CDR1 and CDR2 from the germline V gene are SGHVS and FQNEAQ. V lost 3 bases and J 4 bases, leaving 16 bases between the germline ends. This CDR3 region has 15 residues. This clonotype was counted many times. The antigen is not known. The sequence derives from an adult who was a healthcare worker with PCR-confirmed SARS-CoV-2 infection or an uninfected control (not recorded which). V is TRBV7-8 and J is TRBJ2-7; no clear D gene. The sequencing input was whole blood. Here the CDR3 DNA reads TGTGCCAGCAGCTTTGACACGGCCAGAAGTTACGAGCAGTACTTC. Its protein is CASSFDTARSYEQYF.